The 27 T cell receptor beta chains listed next were all sequenced from one sample in a study of OX40 agonist ivuxolimab in advanced cancers. The library was made by the immunoSEQ multiplex PCR assay. TCRdb took this table from immuneACCESS and kept in-frame rearrangements with V and J called. Such tables lack part of the clones; where checked against another copy, unresolved V genes explain under half of the gap, and the rest is unexplained. Present in this sample are 100,000 or so clones, just over 85% of which were seen just once. Together, the top ten hold around 1.8% of the sample. This sample comprised CD4+ or CD8+ T cells sorted from blood, obtained in a trial of the OX40 agonist ivuxolimab. The receptors here all came from an adult with an advanced solid tumor such as melanoma, head and neck, liver or kidney cancer.

This chain uses TRBV5-6 with TRBJ1-2, with a tentative D call TRBD1 (6 bases). The CDR3 runs 14 residues. The V gene's germline CDR1 is SGHDT and CDR2 YYEEEE. V was trimmed by 1 base and J by 4 bases, leaving 11 bases between them. The CDR3: CASSLYRVVYGYTF. The CDR3 bases are TGTGCCAGCAGCTTGTACAGGGTAGTCTATGGCTACACCTTC.

The gene calls are TRBV30 and TRBJ2-4, with a tentative D call TRBD2 (6 bases). The CDR3 spans 13 residues. Germline loops: CDR1 GTSNPN, CDR2 SVGIG (reference sequence). V was shortened by 2 bases and J by 8 bases, with 13 bases between the two germline ends. The CDR3 DNA is TGTGCCTGGAGTTACGGGACTTCTGACATTCAGTACTTC. Its translation is CAWSYGTSDIQYF.

The gene calls are TRBV7-9 and TRBJ1-4, with no clear D. V lost 3 bases and J 8 bases, leaving 4 bases between the germline ends. There are 11 residues in the CDR3. From germline, CDR1 is SEHNR and CDR2 FQNEAQ (reference sequence). This CDR3 reads CASSFEEKLFF. Written as DNA, the CDR3 is TGTGCCAGCAGCTTCGAGGAAAAACTGTTTTTT.

J is TRBJ2-2 and V is TRBV11-1, with TRBD2 identical over 12 bases. From germline, CDR1 is SGHAT and CDR2 FQDESV (reference sequence). Losses at the gene ends were 5 bases for V and 6 bases for J; bases not matched to a gene: 7. This CDR3 spans 16 amino acids. This CDR3 is CASSQTSGSVPGELFF. CDR3 DNA: TGTGCCAGCAGCCAGACTAGCGGGAGTGTCCCCGGGGAGCTGTTTTTT. The full variable domain, rest sourced from reference TRBV11-1 and TRBJ2-2, is EAEVAQSPRYKITEKSQAVAFWCDPISGHATLYWYRQILGQGPELLVQFQDESVVDDSQLPKDRFSAERLKGVDSTLKIQPAELGDSAMYLCASSQTSGSVPGELFFGEGSRLTVL.

This chain uses TRBV7-9 with TRBJ2-7; D is unclear. CDR1 and CDR2 (germline): SEHNR, FQNEAQ (reference sequence). Trimming stripped 0 bases from V and 5 bases from J, with 5 bases between. This CDR3 has 12 amino acids. CDR3 coding DNA: TGTGCCAGCAGCTTAGCGAAGGACGAGCAGTACTTC. It yields the protein CASSLAKDEQYF. Full variable domain (missing parts from reference TRBV7-9 and TRBJ2-7): DTGVSQNPRHKITKRGQNVTFRCDPISEHNRLYWYRQTLGQGPEFLTYFQNEAQLEKSRLLSDRFSAERPKGSFSTLEIQRTEQGDSAMYLCASSLAKDEQYFGPGTRLTVT.

The chain combines TRBV6-4 with TRBJ1-3; possibly TRBD1 for D (5 bases). The germline V and J ends were trimmed by 6 bases and 0 bases, with 12 bases remaining between them. The germline V gene has CDR1 MRHNA and CDR2 SNTAGT. CDR3 length equals 15 residues. In DNA, the CDR3 is TGTGCCAGCAGAGGCGACAGTAGCTCTGGAAACACCATATATTTT. Amino acid sequence: CASRGDSSSGNTIYF.

This clone appeared a single time. The chain carries TRBV5-4 and TRBJ2-5; TRBD1 agrees at 7 bases. This CDR3 region has 15 residues. The V segment lost 4 bases and the J segment 2 bases; nucleotides outside the gene matches: 8. Germline values: CDR1 SGHNT, CDR2 YYREEE (reference sequence). This CDR3 reads CASSRQGDVQETQYF. The CDR3 DNA reads as TGTGCCAGCAGCCGACAGGGAGATGTTCAAGAGACCCAGTACTTC.

This chain joins TRBV25-1 and TRBJ1-2; a possible D gene is TRBD1 (5 bases). V lost 2 bases, J lost 7 bases, and 11 bases lay in between. From germline, CDR1 is MGHDK and CDR2 SYGVNS. The CDR3 extends over 13 amino acids. The CDR3 protein is CASSEQGLSGYTF. The DNA for the CDR3 is TGTGCCAGCAGTGAACAGGGACTCAGTGGCTACACCTTC.

The chain employs TRBV5-1 and TRBJ1-4; no clear D gene. Trimming stripped 2 bases from V and 7 bases from J, with 12 bases between. The CDR3 runs 14 residues. Germline V lookup: CDR1 SGHRS, CDR2 YFSETQ. The CDR3 DNA reads TGCGCCAGCAGCTTTCAAGGAGGCGGTGAAAAACTGTTTTTT. Translation: CASSFQGGGEKLFF.

A single count supports this clone. The V and J genes are TRBV7-9 and TRBJ2-3; D gene uncertain. This CDR3 contains 14 residues. The germline gives CDR1 SEHNR, CDR2 FQNEAQ (reference sequence). Deletions cut 2 bases from V and 0 bases from J, with 6 bases between. CDR3 DNA: TGTGCCAGCAGCTTATCTACTAGCACAGATACGCAGTATTTT. Translated, it gives CASSLSTSTDTQYF.

The V and J genes are TRBV5-6 and TRBJ1-2; TRBD1 agrees at 8 bases. The trim removed 5 bases at V and 6 bases at J, leaving 6 bases unmatched. The germline gives CDR1 SGHDT, CDR2 YYEEEE. The CDR3 is 13 amino acids. The CDR3 region has the DNA TGTGCCAGCAGATATACAGGGGGAGATGGCTACACCTTC. Protein: CASRYTGGDGYTF.

This chain links TRBV6-1 with TRBJ2-7; D not certain. The V end lost 7 bases, the J end lost 4 bases, and 17 bases lay between the germline ends. The CDR3 totals 14 residues. The germline gives CDR1 MNHNS, CDR2 SASEGT. Here the CDR3 reads CASKESRVRYEQYF. The DNA of the CDR3 is TGTGCCAGCAAAGAATCTCGGGTACGATACGAGCAGTACTTC.

The J gene is TRBJ1-2, the V gene TRBV4-1; D possibly corresponds to TRBD1 (5 bases). Looked up from germline, CDR1 is MGHRA and CDR2 is YSYEKL. V was clipped by 5 bases and J by 4 bases, with 14 bases between them. The CDR3 is made up of 14 amino acids. The CDR3 DNA follows: TGCGCCAGCAGCTACCGGGACGGGACCTATGGCTACACCTTC. Translated, it gives CASSYRDGTYGYTF.

As concerns this clone: The identical CDR3 is also encoded by other nucleotide sequences in the sample. J is TRBJ2-7 and V is TRBV18; 12 bases align to TRBD2. The CDR3 is made up of 15 amino acids. V lost 3 bases to trimming and J lost 2 bases; unmatched junction nucleotides: 2. CDR1 and CDR2 (germline): KGHSH, LQKENI. The CDR3 nucleotides read TGTGCCAGCTCACCCGGACTAGCGGGGACCTACGAGCAGTACTTC. As protein: CASSPGLAGTYEQYF.

The chain employs TRBV6-5 and TRBJ2-7; TRBD1 matches at 9 bases. Per germline, CDR1 MNHEY and CDR2 SVGAGI. The trim removed 5 bases at V and 4 bases at J, leaving 6 bases unmatched. The CDR3 has 14 residues. The CDR3 coding sequence is TGTGCCAGCAGTCAGGACAGGGGTGGATACGAGCAGTACTTC. It encodes CASSQDRGGYEQYF.

The chain is built from TRBV10-2 and TRBJ2-6; D not certain. In germline, CDR1 is WSHSY, CDR2 SAAADI. This CDR3 is 13 amino acids long. Trimming removed 6 bases from V and 0 bases from J, with 3 bases in between. The CDR3 protein is CASRVSGANVLTF. The CDR3 nucleotides read TGCGCCAGCAGGGTCTCTGGGGCCAACGTCCTGACTTTC.

The chain carries TRBV2 and TRBJ1-1, with TRBD1 identical over 7 bases. Trimming took 7 bases from V and 2 from J; bases not matched to a gene: 4. Germline CDR1 is SNHLY and CDR2 is FYNNEI. The CDR3 is made up of 13 amino acids. The CDR3 region is CASNPGGNTEAFF. CDR3 sequence (DNA): TGTGCCAGCAATCCAGGGGGTAACACTGAAGCTTTCTTT.

J is TRBJ2-7 and V is TRBV15; 8 bases are shared with TRBD1. V lost 5 bases and J lost 0; bases outside the gene matches: 6. Germline assignment: CDR1 LNHNV and CDR2 YYDKDF (reference sequence). CDR3 size: 15 residues. CDR3 amino acids: CATSLRTGSSYEQYF. CDR3 DNA sequence: TGTGCCACCAGCTTGCGGACAGGGAGCTCCTACGAGCAGTACTTC.

This chain joins TRBV2 and TRBJ2-4, with TRBD1 matching 9 bases. V was pared by 4 bases and J by 6 bases, with 7 bases of the junction left unmatched. The CDR3 length is 15 residues. Germline V lookup: CDR1 SNHLY, CDR2 FYNNEI. The CDR3 is CASSAQGAVGNIQYF. CDR3 in DNA: TGTGCCAGCAGTGCACAGGGGGCGGTGGGAAACATTCAGTACTTC.

V is TRBV28 and J is TRBJ2-1; TRBD2 aligns across 8 bases. CDR3 length equals 19 residues. Germline V gene sequence: CDR1 MDHEN, CDR2 SYDVKM. The trim removed 6 bases at V and 4 bases at J, leaving 20 bases unmatched. The CDR3 protein is CASSLTSGRRGGTYNEQFF. The DNA for the CDR3 is TGTGCCAGCAGCCTAACCAGCGGGAGAAGGGGTGGGACTTACAATGAGCAGTTCTTC. The whole variable domain, filled in from reference TRBV28 and TRBJ2-1, reads DVKVTQSSRYLVKRTGEKVFLECVQDMDHENMFWYRQDPGLGLRLIYFSYDVKMKEKGDIPEGYSVSREKKERFSLILESASTNQTSMYLCASSLTSGRRGGTYNEQFFGPGTRLTVL.

This clone has only one observation. V is TRBV12-5 and J is TRBJ1-1; D is possibly TRBD1 (6 bases). In germline, CDR1 is LGHNT, CDR2 FRNRAP. Trimming pared 5 bases from V and 2 bases from J, leaving 12 bases between. The CDR3 covers 14 residues. For the CDR3, the DNA is TGTGCTAGTGGTCCTGGACAGTTAAACACTGAAGCTTTCTTT. Encoded protein: CASGPGQLNTEAFF.

This chain links TRBV11-3 with TRBJ2-1; TRBD2 agrees at 8 bases. The CDR3 length is 15 residues. The germline V gene encodes CDR1 SGHNT and CDR2 YENEEA. V shed 1 base and J 7 bases; nucleotides not matched to a gene: 6. This chain's CDR3 is CASSLGAGGGNEQFF. CDR3 DNA: TGTGCCAGCAGCTTAGGCGCGGGAGGAGGAAATGAGCAGTTCTTC.

J is TRBJ1-5 and V is TRBV6-1; D perhaps matches TRBD1 (6 bases). The V gene's germline CDR1 is MNHNS and CDR2 SASEGT. V lost 8 bases, J lost 4 bases, and 12 bases lay in between. The CDR3 runs to 13 residues. This chain's CDR3 is CASSRQENQPQHF. As DNA, the CDR3 is TGTGCCAGCTCCCGACAGGAAAATCAGCCCCAGCATTTT.

The chain is built from TRBV4-1 and TRBJ2-5; weak D call: TRBD2 (6 bases). CDR1 and CDR2 from the germline V gene are MGHRA and YSYEKL. The CDR3 runs 17 residues. With 3 bases removed from V and 1 base from J, the gap between germline ends came to 18 bases. The CDR3 DNA reads as TGCGCCAGCAGCCACCCAGTTAGCGGAGCTACCCAAGAGACCCAGTACTTC. Its protein is CASSHPVSGATQETQYF.

The sample holds one count of this clone. CDR3 loop: CASSPLAFRTDTQYF. CDR3 DNA sequence: TGTGCCAGCAGTCCACTAGCGTTTCGCACAGATACGCAGTATTTT. The chain is built from TRBV27 and TRBJ2-3, with 7 positions matching TRBD2. V was clipped by 5 bases and J by 1 base; unmatched bases: 6. The CDR3 has 15 amino acids. Germline V gene data show CDR1 as MNHEY and CDR2 as SMNVEV (reference sequence).

This clone was seen once. The chain joins TRBV29-1 to TRBJ2-5, with 10 bases matching TRBD1. CDR3 length: 17 residues. V lost 5 bases and J lost 4; bases outside the gene matches: 16. Germline values: CDR1 SQVTM, CDR2 ANQGSEA. CDR3 in amino acids: CSVLPRWGQGYGETQYF. DNA for the CDR3: TGCAGCGTTCTACCCCGATGGGGACAGGGGTATGGAGAGACCCAGTACTTC.

This clone was seen only once. This chain uses TRBV6-1 with TRBJ2-7; D may be TRBD2 (5 bases). The CDR3 loop spans 15 amino acids. V lost 4 bases, J lost 5 bases, and 18 bases lay in between. CDR1 and CDR2 (germline): MNHNS, SASEGT. The CDR3 here is CASSVRLSGSHEQYF. CDR3 nucleotide sequence: TGTGCCAGCAGTGTTCGGTTGTCGGGGTCCCACGAGCAGTACTTC.